A single sample is the source of the 5 T cell receptor beta chains below, sequenced in a study of cytomegalovirus exposure and HLA in healthy donors. PCR primers comprised 60 Vbeta and 13 Jbeta primers. Using immunoSEQ multiplex PCR, the repertoire was profiled, and TCRdb retains in-frame clones only, with some absent. The repertoire holds 70,000 to 90,000 clones, 50% to 80% seen once, with about 20% in the top ten. The sequencing input was PBMCs. The receptor source for this set is a man between 40 and 49 years old in good health and CMV-seropositive.

About this clone itself: Likely a read error: the CDR3 ends without its conserved phenylalanine or tryptophan. This chain joins TRBV7-2 and TRBJ1-1; weak D call: TRBD1 (5 bases). Germline V gene data show CDR1 as SGHTA and CDR2 as FQGNSA. Trimming pared 2 bases from V and 1 base from J, leaving 5 bases between. CDR3 length: 13 amino acids. DNA of the CDR3: TGTGCCAGCAGCTTAAGGGGGAACACTGAAGCTTTCGTT. It codes for CASSLRGNTEAFV.

V usage is TRBV4-1 and J usage is TRBJ2-5; a weak D match, TRBD2 (6 bases). Germline-derived CDR1 and CDR2 are MGHRA and YSYEKL. The germline V and J ends were trimmed by 1 base and 3 bases, with 9 bases remaining between them. This CDR3 comprises 14 residues. The CDR3 sequence: CASSQVLAEETQYF. CDR3 sequence (DNA): TGCGCCAGCAGCCAAGTACTAGCTGAAGAGACCCAGTACTTC.

V is TRBV5-4 and J is TRBJ1-1, with 9 bases identical to TRBD1. The CDR3 runs to 15 residues. Trimming took 4 bases from V and 2 from J; bases not matched to a gene: 6. Germline CDR1 reads SGHNT; CDR2 reads YYREEE (reference sequence). The CDR3 loop is CASSRRDRENTEAFF. The CDR3 coding sequence is TGTGCCAGCAGCCGACGGGACAGGGAAAACACTGAAGCTTTCTTT.

The chain has TRBV5-3 and TRBJ1-1; the D gene is possibly TRBD1 (5 bases). TRBV5-3 is an open reading frame, and its role is uncertain. Trimming took off 5 bases at V and 0 bases at J, with 14 bases between the two ends. The CDR3 length is 15 residues. CDR3 DNA: TGTGCCAGAAGAGACAGCAGCCGCCTGAACACTGAAGCTTTCTTT. It codes for CARRDSSRLNTEAFF.

V and J are TRBV6-1 and TRBJ2-1, with 7 nucleotides matching TRBD2. This CDR3 is 14 amino acids long. The germline gives CDR1 MNHNS, CDR2 SASEGT. V dropped 3 bases and J dropped 4; count of bases not matched to a gene: 3. CDR3 in DNA: TGTGCCAGCAGTGATCCCGGGGGGTACAATGAGCAGTTCTTC. It codes for CASSDPGGYNEQFF.